The present entry profiles one T cell receptor beta chain with its context. This CDR3 has 15 amino acids. The germline CDR1 and CDR2 sequences are SGHDT and YYEEEE. The V end lost 0 bases, the J end lost 1 base, and 10 bases lay between the germline ends. The record originates from a study of technical replicates of blood from several donors. This table comes from immunoSEQ multiplex PCR, and its TCRdb copy is limited to in-frame clones, with some not included. The sample yields tens of thousands of clones, 98% seen once. The gene calls are TRBV5-6 and TRBJ1-2, with a weak D call TRBD1 (5 bases). Source material: T cells isolated from PBMCs. The source is a human donor in good health. CDR3 loop: CASSLGPGGNYGYTF. The CDR3 nucleotides read TGTGCCAGCAGCTTGGGACCGGGGGGTAACTATGGCTACACCTTC. The entire variable domain, with the rest obtained from reference TRBV5-6 and TRBJ1-2, is as follows: DAGVTQSPTHLIKTRGQQVTLRCSPKSGHDTVSWYQQALGQGPQFIFQYYEEEERQRGNFPDRFSGHQFPNYSSELNVNALLLGDSALYLCASSLGPGGNYGYTFGSGTRLTVV.